This T cell receptor (beta chain) was obtained from a study of T-cell memory formation after mild COVID-19. Findings of the study overall: Clones that contracted clustered mainly in CM and EM if CD4+ and in EMRA if CD8+.

Barcoded TCR alpha and TCR beta cDNA libraries with UMIs came from 5'RACE using constant-segment primers. TCRdb itself ran the 5' RACE reads through MiXCR, one entry per CDR3 protein. The profile covers roughly 600,000 distinct CDR3 sequences, with about a sixth appearing a single time and about 12% taken by the ten largest. Regarding this clonotype: The antigen is undetermined.

What was sequenced was PBMCs or a T cell subset sorted from them (not recorded which). This receptor was identified in an adult woman who had mild COVID-19 (a few samples of this study predate the infection). Cell type and time point are not known.

Written as DNA, the CDR3 is TGTGCTAGGCGTACCGTGGGGTGGGACTATGGCTACACCTTC. It specifies CARRTVGWDYGYTF. The genes are TRBV7-2 and TRBJ1-2, with D unclear. CDR1 is SGHTA, CDR2 FQGNSA, per germline. The CDR3 extends over 14 amino acids. Supplemented by reference TRBV7-2 and TRBJ1-2, the full variable domain reads GAGVSQSPSNKVTEKGKDVELRCDPISGHTALYWYRQSLGQGLEFLIYFQGNSAPDKSGLPSDRFSAERTGGSVSTLTIQRTQQEDSAVYLCARRTVGWDYGYTFGSGTRLTVV.